Reported below is one T cell receptor (beta chain). This specimen belongs to a study of blood T cell repertoires in COVID-19. Per the original methods: From reference gene primer amplification, estimates of nucleated cell counts were derived. Sequencing used immunoSEQ multiplex PCR; TCRdb keeps in-frame clones, though not all of them. V, J and clone size are taken as reported in that table, and D and trimming were inferred from the DNA itself. The table has hundreds of thousands of clones, roughly 79% seen once. It was during active infection that Seattle patients were enrolled and then longitudinally followed. Trimming removed 0 bases from V and 4 bases from J, with 22 bases in between. The CDR3 is made up of 18 amino acids. CDR1 is SGDLS and CDR2 is YYNGEE in the germline V gene.

Sequenced sample: peripheral blood. This TCR came from a woman aged 80 or over with COVID-19, enrolled during active disease. The chain carries TRBV9 and TRBJ1-2, with D perhaps matching TRBD1 (6 bases). CDR3: CASSVDRLRGGEAYGYTF. CDR3 DNA sequence: TGTGCCAGCAGCGTAGATCGGTTGAGAGGGGGGGAGGCCTATGGCTACACCTTC.